Presented here are 9 T cell receptor beta chains from one specimen sequenced in a study of T cell changes during pregnancy in multiple sclerosis. Repertoires were generated with immunoSEQ multiplex PCR, while TCRdb's copy carries only in-frame clones and drops some. The sample has about 81,000 clones; approximately 92% are singletons. The sample here was peripheral blood, taken in the third trimester of pregnancy. The receptors derive from a female donor in good health, enrolled as a control in a pregnancy study.

Only one count was recorded for this clone. The chain has TRBV5-1 and TRBJ1-2; a possible D gene is TRBD1 (6 bases). Looked up from germline, CDR1 is SGHRS and CDR2 is YFSETQ. The V and J ends lost 1 base and 0 bases respectively, with 13 bases between them. This CDR3 has 16 residues. CDR3 DNA: TGCGCCAGCAGCTTGACCGCGGACAGATCTAACTATGGCTACACCTTC. This translates into CASSLTADRSNYGYTF.

This clone was detected a few times. The chain carries TRBV19 and TRBJ2-1; TRBD2 matches 9 bases. The CDR3 length is 15 residues. The germline gives CDR1 LNHDA, CDR2 SQIVND (reference sequence). The J segment lost 8 bases and the V segment lost 7 bases, leaving 12 bases of the junction unmatched. CDR3 sequence reads: CASTLGAGGPYEQFF. CDR3 coding DNA: TGTGCCAGTACCCTGGGGGCGGGAGGGCCGTATGAGCAGTTCTTC.

The V and J genes are TRBV6-1 and TRBJ1-2; no reliable D call. Per germline, CDR1 MNHNS and CDR2 SASEGT. V gave up 3 bases and J gave up 3 bases, with 5 bases separating them. This CDR3 region has 12 residues. Here the CDR3 DNA reads TGTGCCAGCAGTGACTTAGACTATGGCTACACCTTC. Translated, it gives CASSDLDYGYTF.

V is TRBV5-1 and J is TRBJ2-1, with TRBD2 matching 14 bases. This CDR3 has 19 amino acids. Germline CDR1 reads SGHRS; CDR2 reads YFSETQ. The V gene end was trimmed by 3 bases and the J gene end by 4 bases; junction bases not matched to a gene: 12. The CDR3 DNA is TGCGCCAGCAGCTCCTCCGGGACTAGCGGGAGTCACCGATACAATGAGCAGTTCTTC. It yields the protein CASSSSGTSGSHRYNEQFF. Together with reference TRBV5-1 and TRBJ2-1, the CDR3 gives the full variable domain: KAGVTQTPRYLIKTRGQQVTLSCSPISGHRSVSWYQQTPGQGLQFLFEYFSETQRNKGNFPGRFSGRQFSNSRSEMNVSTLELGDSALYLCASSSSGTSGSHRYNEQFFGPGTRLTVL.

The chain links TRBV4-2 to TRBJ1-4, with a tentative D call TRBD1 (6 bases). The CDR3 totals 18 residues. The germline V gene has CDR1 LGHNA and CDR2 YNFKEQ. V was trimmed by 0 bases and J by 0 bases, leaving 14 bases between them. CDR3 sequence: CASSQDGLSGATNEKLFF. In DNA form, the CDR3 reads TGTGCCAGCAGCCAAGATGGGTTGTCAGGGGCAACTAATGAAAAACTGTTTTTT.

This clone was detected a few times. This chain links TRBV6-1 with TRBJ1-5; 7 bases match TRBD1. V was clipped by 2 bases and J by 4 bases; unmatched bases: 2. Germline-derived CDR1 and CDR2 are MNHNS and SASEGT. There are 14 residues in the CDR3. As DNA, the CDR3 is TGTGCCAGCAGTGAAAGACAGGGTAATCAGCCCCAGCATTTT. Its protein product is CASSERQGNQPQHF.

This clone was observed once. The V and J genes are TRBV6-1 and TRBJ1-2; D is possibly TRBD1 (5 bases). Germline CDR1 MNHNS, CDR2 SASEGT. V was shortened by 7 bases and J by 5 bases, with 14 bases between the two germline ends. This CDR3 is built from 13 residues. CDR3 nucleotide sequence: TGTGCCAGCAAAGCCCCGGGGGAATATGGCTACACCTTC. Its protein is CASKAPGEYGYTF.

This rearrangement joins TRBV28 to TRBJ2-1; TRBD2 agrees at 11 bases. The V segment lost 1 base and the J segment 3 bases; nucleotides outside the gene matches: 8. The CDR3 covers 18 residues. Germline loops: CDR1 MDHEN, CDR2 SYDVKM. The CDR3 sequence is CASSLFGGGTSGYNEQFF. The CDR3 DNA sequence: TGTGCCAGCAGTTTATTCGGGGGGGGGACTAGCGGCTACAATGAGCAGTTCTTC. Filled out from reference TRBV28 and TRBJ2-1, the complete variable domain reads DVKVTQSSRYLVKRTGEKVFLECVQDMDHENMFWYRQDPGLGLRLIYFSYDVKMKEKGDIPEGYSVSREKKERFSLILESASTNQTSMYLCASSLFGGGTSGYNEQFFGPGTRLTVL.

The chain is built from TRBV27 and TRBJ2-1; 13 bases match TRBD2. CDR3 length: 15 amino acids. Germline V gene sequence: CDR1 MNHEY, CDR2 SMNVEV (reference sequence). The junction had 1 base not matched to a gene; V was cut back by 5 bases and J by 3 bases. CDR3 sequence reads: CASSGTSGIYNEQFF. In DNA, the CDR3 is TGTGCCAGCAGTGGGACTAGCGGGATCTACAATGAGCAGTTCTTC.